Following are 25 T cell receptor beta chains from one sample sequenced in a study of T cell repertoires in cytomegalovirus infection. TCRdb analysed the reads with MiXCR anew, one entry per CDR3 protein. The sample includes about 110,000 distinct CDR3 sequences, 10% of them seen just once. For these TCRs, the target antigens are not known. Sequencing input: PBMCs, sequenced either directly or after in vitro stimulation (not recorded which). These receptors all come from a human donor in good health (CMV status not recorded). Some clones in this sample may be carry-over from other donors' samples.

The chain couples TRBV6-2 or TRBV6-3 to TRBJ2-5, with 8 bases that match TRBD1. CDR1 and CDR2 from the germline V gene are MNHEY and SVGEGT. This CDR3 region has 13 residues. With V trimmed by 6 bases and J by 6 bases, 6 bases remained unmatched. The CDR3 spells CASSDQGAKTQYF. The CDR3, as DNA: TGTGCCAGCAGCGACCAGGGGGCCAAGACCCAGTACTTC.

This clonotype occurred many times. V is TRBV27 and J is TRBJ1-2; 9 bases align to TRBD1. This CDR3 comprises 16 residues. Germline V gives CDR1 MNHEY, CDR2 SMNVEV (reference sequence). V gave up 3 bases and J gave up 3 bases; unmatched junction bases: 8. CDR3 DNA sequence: TGTGCCAGCAGTTTTACTAGGGGACAGGGCCACTATGGCTACACCTTC. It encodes CASSFTRGQGHYGYTF.

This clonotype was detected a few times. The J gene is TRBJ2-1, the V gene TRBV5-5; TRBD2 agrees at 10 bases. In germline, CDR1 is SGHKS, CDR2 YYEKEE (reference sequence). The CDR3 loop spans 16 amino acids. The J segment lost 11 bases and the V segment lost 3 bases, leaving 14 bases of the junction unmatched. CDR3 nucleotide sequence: TGTGCCAGCAGCTCCCGAGGGGAGTTACTAGCGGGGAAGCAGTTCTTC. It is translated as CASSSRGELLAGKQFF. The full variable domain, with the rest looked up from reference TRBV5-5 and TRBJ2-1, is DAGVTQSPTHLIKTRGQQVTLRCSPISGHKSVSWYQQVLGQGPQFIFQYYEKEERGRGNFPDRFSARQFPNYSSELNVNALLLGDSALYLCASSSRGELLAGKQFFGPGTRLTVL.

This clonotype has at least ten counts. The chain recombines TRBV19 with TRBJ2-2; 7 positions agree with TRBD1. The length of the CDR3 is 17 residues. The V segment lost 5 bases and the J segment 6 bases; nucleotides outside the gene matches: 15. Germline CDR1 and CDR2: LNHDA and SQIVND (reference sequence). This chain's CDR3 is CASSPDRFRAASGELFF. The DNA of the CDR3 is TGTGCCAGTAGTCCGGACAGGTTCCGCGCAGCCTCCGGGGAGCTGTTTTTT.

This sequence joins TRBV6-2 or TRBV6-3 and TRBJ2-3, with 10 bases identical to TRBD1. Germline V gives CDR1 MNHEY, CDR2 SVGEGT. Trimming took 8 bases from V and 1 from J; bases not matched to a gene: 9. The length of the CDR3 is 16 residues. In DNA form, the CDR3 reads TGTGCCAGCCTTCCGGGACAGGGGCCCGGCACAGATACGCAGTATTTT. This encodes CASLPGQGPGTDTQYF.

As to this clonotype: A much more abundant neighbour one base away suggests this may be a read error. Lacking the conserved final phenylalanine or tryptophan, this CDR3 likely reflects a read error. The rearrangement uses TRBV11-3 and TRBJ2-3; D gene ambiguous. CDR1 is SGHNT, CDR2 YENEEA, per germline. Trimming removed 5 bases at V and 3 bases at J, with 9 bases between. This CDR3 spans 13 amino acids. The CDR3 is CASSDLQTDTQYC. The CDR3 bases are TGTGCCAGCAGCGACCTCCAGACAGATACGCAGTATTGT.

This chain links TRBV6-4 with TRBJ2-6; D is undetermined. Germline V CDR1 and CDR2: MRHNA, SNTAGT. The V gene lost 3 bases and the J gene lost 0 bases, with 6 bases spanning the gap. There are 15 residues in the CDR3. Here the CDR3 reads CASSDSPSGANVLTF. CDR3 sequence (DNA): TGTGCCAGCAGTGATTCCCCCTCTGGGGCCAACGTCCTGACTTTC.

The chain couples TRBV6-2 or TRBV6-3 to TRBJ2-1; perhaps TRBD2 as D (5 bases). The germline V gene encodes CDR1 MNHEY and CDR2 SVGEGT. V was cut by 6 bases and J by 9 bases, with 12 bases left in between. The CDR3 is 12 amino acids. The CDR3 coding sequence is TGTGCCAGCAGAGGGAGTTCCGCTGAGCAGTTCTTC. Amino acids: CASRGSSAEQFF.

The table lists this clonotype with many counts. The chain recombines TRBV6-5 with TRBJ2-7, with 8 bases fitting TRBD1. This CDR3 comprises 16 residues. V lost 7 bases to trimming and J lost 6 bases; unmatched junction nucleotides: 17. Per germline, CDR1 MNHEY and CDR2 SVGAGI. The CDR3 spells CASTTTRTGHSGEQYV. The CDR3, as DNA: TGTGCCAGCACCACAACCCGGACAGGGCATTCCGGCGAGCAGTACGTC.

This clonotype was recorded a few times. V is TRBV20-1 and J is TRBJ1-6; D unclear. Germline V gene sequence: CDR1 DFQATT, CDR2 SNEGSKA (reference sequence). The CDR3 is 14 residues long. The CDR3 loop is CSARASSYNSPLHF. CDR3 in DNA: TGCAGCGCACGGGCCAGCTCCTATAATTCACCCCTCCACTTT.

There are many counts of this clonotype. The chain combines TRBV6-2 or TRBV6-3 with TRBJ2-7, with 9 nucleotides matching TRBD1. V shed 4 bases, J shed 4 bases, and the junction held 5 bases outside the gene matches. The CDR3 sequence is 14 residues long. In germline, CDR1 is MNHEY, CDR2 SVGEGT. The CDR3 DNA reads TGTGCCAGCAGTTCCGGGACAGGGAAATACGAGCAGTACTTC. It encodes CASSSGTGKYEQYF.

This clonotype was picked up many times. The CDR3 nucleotides are TGTGCCAGCAGCCTATCAGCTAGGGGGGAAGAGACCCAGTACTTC. This translates into CASSLSARGEETQYF. The chain employs TRBV7-2 and TRBJ2-5; D assignment may be TRBD1 or TRBD2 (6 bases each). The CDR3 runs 15 residues. V was trimmed by 5 bases and J by 3 bases, leaving 16 bases between them. Germline V gene data show CDR1 as SGHTA and CDR2 as FQGNSA.

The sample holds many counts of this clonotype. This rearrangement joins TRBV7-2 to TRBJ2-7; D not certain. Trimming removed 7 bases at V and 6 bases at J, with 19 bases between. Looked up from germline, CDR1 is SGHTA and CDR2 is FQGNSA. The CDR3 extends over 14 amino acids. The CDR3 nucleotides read TGTGCCAGCACCCCCCTGGACGCAGGCGCCGAGCAGTACTTC. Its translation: CASTPLDAGAEQYF.

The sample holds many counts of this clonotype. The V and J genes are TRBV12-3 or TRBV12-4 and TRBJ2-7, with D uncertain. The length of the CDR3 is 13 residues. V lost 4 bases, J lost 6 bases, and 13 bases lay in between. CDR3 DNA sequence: TGTGCCAGCAGTTGGGCCTCCTCAGGCGAGCAGTACGTC. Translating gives CASSWASSGEQYV.

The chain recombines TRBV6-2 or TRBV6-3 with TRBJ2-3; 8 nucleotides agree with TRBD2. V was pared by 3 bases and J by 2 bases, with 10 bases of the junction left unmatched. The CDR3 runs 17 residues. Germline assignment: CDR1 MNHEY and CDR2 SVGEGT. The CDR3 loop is CASSYSAGGFNTDTQYF. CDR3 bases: TGTGCCAGCAGTTATTCCGCGGGAGGCTTTAACACAGATACGCAGTATTTT.

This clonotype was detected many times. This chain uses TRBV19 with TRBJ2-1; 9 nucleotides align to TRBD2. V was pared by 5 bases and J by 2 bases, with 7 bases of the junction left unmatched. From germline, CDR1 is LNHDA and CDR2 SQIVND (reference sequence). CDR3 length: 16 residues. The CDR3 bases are TGTGCCAGTAGTCCCCCTCGCGGGAGGGCCTACAATGAGCAGTTCTTC. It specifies CASSPPRGRAYNEQFF. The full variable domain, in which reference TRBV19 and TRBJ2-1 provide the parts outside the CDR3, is DGGITQSPKYLFRKEGQNVTLSCEQNLNHDAMYWYRQDPGQGLRLIYYSQIVNDFQKGDIAEGYSVSREKKESFPLTVTSAQKNPTAFYLCASSPPRGRAYNEQFFGPGTRLTVL.

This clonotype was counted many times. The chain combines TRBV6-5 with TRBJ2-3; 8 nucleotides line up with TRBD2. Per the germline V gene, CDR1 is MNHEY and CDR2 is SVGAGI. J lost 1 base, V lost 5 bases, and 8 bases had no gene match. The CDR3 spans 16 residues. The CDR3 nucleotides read TGTGCCAGCAGTAGGTATACGACTAGCGGCACAGATACGCAGTATTTT. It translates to CASSRYTTSGTDTQYF.

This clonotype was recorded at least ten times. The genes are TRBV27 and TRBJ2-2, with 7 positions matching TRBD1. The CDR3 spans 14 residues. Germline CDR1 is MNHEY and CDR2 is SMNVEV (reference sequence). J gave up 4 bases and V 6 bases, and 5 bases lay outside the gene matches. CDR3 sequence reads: CASRWTGFTGELFF. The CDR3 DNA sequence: TGTGCCAGCAGGTGGACAGGTTTCACCGGGGAGCTGTTTTTT.

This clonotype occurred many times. The CDR3, as DNA: TGTGCCAGCAGTCCGGACAGGGTGTCCTACAATGAGCAGTTCTTC. Its protein is CASSPDRVSYNEQFF. The gene calls are TRBV11-3 and TRBJ2-1; 8 bases align to TRBD1. Trimming removed 6 bases from V and 1 base from J; junction bases left unmatched: 5. There are 15 residues in the CDR3. The germline V gene has CDR1 SGHNT and CDR2 YENEEA.

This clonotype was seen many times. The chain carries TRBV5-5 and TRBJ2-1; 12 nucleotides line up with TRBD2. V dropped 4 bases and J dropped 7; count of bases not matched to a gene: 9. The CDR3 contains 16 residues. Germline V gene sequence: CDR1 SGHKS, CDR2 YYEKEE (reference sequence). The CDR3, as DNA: TGTGCCAGCAGCCCCAGACTAGCGGGGGCCCTTAATGAGCAGTTCTTC. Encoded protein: CASSPRLAGALNEQFF. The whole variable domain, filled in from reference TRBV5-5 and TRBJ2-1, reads DAGVTQSPTHLIKTRGQQVTLRCSPISGHKSVSWYQQVLGQGPQFIFQYYEKEERGRGNFPDRFSARQFPNYSSELNVNALLLGDSALYLCASSPRLAGALNEQFFGPGTRLTVL.

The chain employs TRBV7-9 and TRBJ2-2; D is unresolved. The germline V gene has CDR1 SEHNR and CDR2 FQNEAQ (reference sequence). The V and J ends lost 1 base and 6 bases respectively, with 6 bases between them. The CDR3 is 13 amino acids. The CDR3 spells CASSLVVAGELFF. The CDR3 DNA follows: TGTGCCAGCAGCTTAGTGGTCGCCGGGGAGCTGTTTTTT.

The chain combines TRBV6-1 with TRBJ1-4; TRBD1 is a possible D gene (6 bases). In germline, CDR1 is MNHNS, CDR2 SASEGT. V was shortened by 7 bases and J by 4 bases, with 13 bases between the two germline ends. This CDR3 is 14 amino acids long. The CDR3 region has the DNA TGTGCCAGCAAATTCAGGGGCCTTAATGAAAAACTGTTTTTT. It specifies CASKFRGLNEKLFF.

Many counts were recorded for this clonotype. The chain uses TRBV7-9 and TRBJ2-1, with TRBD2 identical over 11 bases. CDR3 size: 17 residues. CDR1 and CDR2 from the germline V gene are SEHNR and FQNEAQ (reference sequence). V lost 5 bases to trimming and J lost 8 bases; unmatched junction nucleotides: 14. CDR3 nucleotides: TGTGCCAGCAGCCTAGGCGGACTAGCGGGCATTGGCGATGAGCAGTTCTTC. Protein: CASSLGGLAGIGDEQFF.

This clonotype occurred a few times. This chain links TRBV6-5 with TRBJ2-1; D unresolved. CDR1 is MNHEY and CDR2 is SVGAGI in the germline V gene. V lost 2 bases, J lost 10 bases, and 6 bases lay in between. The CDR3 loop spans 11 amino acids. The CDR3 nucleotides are TGTGCCAGCAGTTACGGGCCCGAGCAGTTCTTC. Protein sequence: CASSYGPEQFF.

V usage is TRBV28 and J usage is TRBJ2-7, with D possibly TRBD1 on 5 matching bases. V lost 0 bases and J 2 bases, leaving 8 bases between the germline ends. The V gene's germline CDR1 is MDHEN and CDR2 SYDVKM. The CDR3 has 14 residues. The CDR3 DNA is TGTGCCAGCAGTTTATGGGACACCGCCTACGAGCAGTACTTC. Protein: CASSLWDTAYEQYF.